A selection of T cell receptor beta chains follows, all from one sample in a study of T cells of healthy individuals. TCRdb re-called the 5' RACE reads with MiXCR, one entry per CDR3 protein. Of 100,000 or so distinct CDR3 sequences in the sample, around 17% were seen once. The source of these receptors is a human donor in good health. CDR3s include the opening cysteine and the closing phenylalanine or tryptophan. The D gene is left open where the match is weak. For some rows the clone size is stated as once, few or many, or as a class when expanded; others skip it.

v_gene,abundance,len,d_gene,j_gene,CDR3nt,CDR3aa
TRBV10-3,.,14,.,TRBJ2-3,TGTGCCATCAGTGAGTCGCCCCATCCGGATACGCAGTATTTT,CAISESPHPDTQYF
TRBV20-1,.,12,.,TRBJ1-1,TGCAGTGCTATAGGGATAGGAACTGAAGCTTTCTTT,CSAIGIGTEAFF
TRBV9,many,16,.,TRBJ1-3,TGTGCCAGCAGCGTAGCCCAGGCCAACTCTGGAAACACCATATATTTT,CASSVAQANSGNTIYF
TRBV5-6,.,16,.,TRBJ2-1,TGTGCCAGCAGCCTGCCCGGCAGGGCCATATACAATGAGCAGTTCTTC,CASSLPGRAIYNEQFF
TRBV12-3/TRBV12-4,many,13,TRBD2,TRBJ2-5,TGTGCCAGCAGCCCCGCGGGGGTAGAGACCCAGTACTTC,CASSPAGVETQYF
TRBV6-5,few,14,TRBD1,TRBJ2-7,TGTGCCAGCAGTTACGGGCAGGGGGCGGGAGAGCAGTACTTC,CASSYGQGAGEQYF
TRBV25-1,.,15,.,TRBJ2-3,TGTGCCAGCAGTAAGGCCCTCCCCTTTACAGATACGCAGTATTTT,CASSKALPFTDTQYF
TRBV7-2,.,12,.,TRBJ2-2,TGTGCCAGCAGCCCCTGGGTCGGGGAGCTGTTTTTT,CASSPWVGELFF
TRBV7-8,few,17,.,TRBJ1-5,TGTGCCAGCAGCTTAAGGTCCGTGACAGATTTTAATCAGCCCCAGCATTTT,CASSLRSVTDFNQPQHF
TRBV12-3/TRBV12-4,few,14,TRBD1,TRBJ2-7,TGTGCCAGCAGGGCCGGGACAGGGGGCTACGAGCAGTACTTC,CASRAGTGGYEQYF
TRBV7-3,.,14,TRBD1,TRBJ2-7,TGTGCCAGCAGCTTAGATGGGACAGTCTACGAGCAGTACTTC,CASSLDGTVYEQYF
TRBV7-3,few,16,.,TRBJ2-2,TGTGCCAGCAGTTCTCCAAATGGCGGGGAAGCCGGGGAGCTGTTTTTT,CASSSPNGGEAGELFF
TRBV7-9,.,14,TRBD2,TRBJ2-3,TGTGCCAGCAGCTTAGGGAGCGGGGGAGATACGCAGTATTTT,CASSLGSGGDTQYF
TRBV29-1,many,14,.,TRBJ1-2,TGCAGCGTTGGACGACAAAGCTCCGGGATAGCCTACACCTTC,CSVGRQSSGIAYTF
TRBV6-2/TRBV6-3,few,15,.,TRBJ2-1,TGTGCCAGCAGTTACGGGGGGAGCTCCTACAATGAGCAGTTCTTC,CASSYGGSSYNEQFF
TRBV28,few,14,.,TRBJ1-4,TGTGCCAGCAGCCCCCGGGGTGGTAATGAAAAACTGTTTTTT,CASSPRGGNEKLFF
TRBV28,medium-sized,12,.,TRBJ2-7,TGTGCCAGCAGTTTGGGGGGCGGCGAGCAGTACTTC,CASSLGGGEQYF
TRBV27,few,18,TRBD1,TRBJ2-6,TGTGCCAGCAGTTTAAGTCGACAGGGGGCCTCTGGGGCCAACGTCCTGACTTTC,CASSLSRQGASGANVLTF
TRBV5-6,.,14,.,TRBJ2-3,TGTGCCAGCACCAGGACAGCTAGCACAGATACGCAGTATTTT,CASTRTASTDTQYF
TRBV20-1,few,11,.,TRBJ1-1,TGCAGTGCTGGGGGGAACACTGAAGCTTTCTTT,CSAGGNTEAFF